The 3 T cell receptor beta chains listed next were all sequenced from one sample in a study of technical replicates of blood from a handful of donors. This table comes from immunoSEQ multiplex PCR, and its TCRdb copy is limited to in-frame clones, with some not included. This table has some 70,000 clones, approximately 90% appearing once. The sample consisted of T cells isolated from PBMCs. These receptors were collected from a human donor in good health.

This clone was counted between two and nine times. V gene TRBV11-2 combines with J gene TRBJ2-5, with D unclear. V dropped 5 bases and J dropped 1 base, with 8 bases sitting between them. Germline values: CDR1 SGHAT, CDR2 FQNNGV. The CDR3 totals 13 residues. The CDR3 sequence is CASSIGVQETQYF. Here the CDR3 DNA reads TGTGCCAGCAGCATAGGAGTCCAAGAGACCCAGTACTTC. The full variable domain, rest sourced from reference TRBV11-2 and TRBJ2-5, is EAGVAQSPRYKIIEKRQSVAFWCNPISGHATLYWYQQILGQGPKLLIQFQNNGVVDDSQLPKDRFSAERLKGVDSTLKIQPAKLEDSAVYLCASSIGVQETQYFGPGTRLLVL.

CDR3 sequence reads: CASSPPRGEGYEQYF. DNA of the CDR3: TGTGCCAGCAGCCCCCCGCGGGGGGAAGGCTACGAGCAGTACTTC. This rearrangement joins TRBV7-3 to TRBJ2-7; TRBD2 matches at 8 bases. The trim removed 5 bases at V and 3 bases at J, leaving 9 bases unmatched. The CDR3 is 15 amino acids. Germline CDR1 and CDR2: SGHTA and FQGTGA.

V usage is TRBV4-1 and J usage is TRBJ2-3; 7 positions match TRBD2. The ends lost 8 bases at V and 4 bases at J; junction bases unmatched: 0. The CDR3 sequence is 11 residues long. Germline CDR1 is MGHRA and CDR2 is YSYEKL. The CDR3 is CASGRADTQYF. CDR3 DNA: TGCGCCAGCGGGAGGGCAGATACGCAGTATTTT.